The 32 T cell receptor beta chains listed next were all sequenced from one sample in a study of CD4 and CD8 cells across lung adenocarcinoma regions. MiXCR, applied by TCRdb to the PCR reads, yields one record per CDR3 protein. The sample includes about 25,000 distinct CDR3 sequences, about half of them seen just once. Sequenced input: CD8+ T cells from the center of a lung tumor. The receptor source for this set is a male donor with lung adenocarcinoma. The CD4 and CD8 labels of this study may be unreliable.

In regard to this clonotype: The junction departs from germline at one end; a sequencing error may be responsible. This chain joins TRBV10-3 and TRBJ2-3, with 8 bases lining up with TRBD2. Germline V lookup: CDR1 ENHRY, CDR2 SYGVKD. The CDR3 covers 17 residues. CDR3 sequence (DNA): TGTGCCATCAGTGGGGTAACGGGGACTAGTGGCACAGATACTCAGTACTTT. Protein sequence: CAISGVTGTSGTDTQYF.

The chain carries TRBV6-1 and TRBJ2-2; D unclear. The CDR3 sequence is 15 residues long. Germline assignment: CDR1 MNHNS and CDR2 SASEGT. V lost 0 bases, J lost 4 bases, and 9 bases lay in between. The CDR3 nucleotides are TGTGCCAGCAGTGAAGCTGGTCGTGTCACCGGGGAGCTGTTTTTT. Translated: CASSEAGRVTGELFF.

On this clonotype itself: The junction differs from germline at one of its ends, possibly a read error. In DNA, the CDR3 is TGTGGCGTCTCACTGGCGGGAGCGACAGATACGCAGTACTTT. It specifies CGVSLAGATDTQYF. The V gene is TRBV10-3, the J gene TRBJ2-3; 7 bases agree with TRBD2. This CDR3 is built from 14 residues. Germline V gene sequence: CDR1 ENHRY, CDR2 SYGVKD.

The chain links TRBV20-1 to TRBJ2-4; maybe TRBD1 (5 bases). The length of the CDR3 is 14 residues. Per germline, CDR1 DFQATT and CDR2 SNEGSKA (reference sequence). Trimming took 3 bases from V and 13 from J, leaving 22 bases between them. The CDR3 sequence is CSASTGDRYNEQYF. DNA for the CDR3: TGCAGTGCTAGCACAGGTGATCGTTACAATGAGCAGTACTTC.

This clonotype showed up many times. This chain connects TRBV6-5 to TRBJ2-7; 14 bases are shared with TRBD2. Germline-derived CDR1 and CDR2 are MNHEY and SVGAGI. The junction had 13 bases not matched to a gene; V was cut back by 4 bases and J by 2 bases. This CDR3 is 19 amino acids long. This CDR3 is CASSSPGTSGSFFPYEQYF. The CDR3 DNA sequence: TGTGCCAGCAGTTCTCCTGGGACTAGCGGGAGCTTTTTCCCCTACGAGCAGTACTTC.

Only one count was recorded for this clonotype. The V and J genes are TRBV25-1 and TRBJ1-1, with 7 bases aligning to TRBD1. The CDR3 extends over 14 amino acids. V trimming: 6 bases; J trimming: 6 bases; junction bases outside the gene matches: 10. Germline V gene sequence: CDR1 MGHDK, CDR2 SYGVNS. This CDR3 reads CASSLQTGMAEAFF. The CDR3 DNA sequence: TGTGCCAGCAGCTTACAGACAGGGATGGCTGAAGCTTTCTTT.

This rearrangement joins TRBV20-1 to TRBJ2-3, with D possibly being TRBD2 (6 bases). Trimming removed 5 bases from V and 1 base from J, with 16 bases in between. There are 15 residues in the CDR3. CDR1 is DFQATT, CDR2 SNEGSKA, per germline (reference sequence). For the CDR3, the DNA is TGCAGTGCTCTTCCCGCGGGGCCTCGCACAGATACGCAGTATTTT. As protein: CSALPAGPRTDTQYF.

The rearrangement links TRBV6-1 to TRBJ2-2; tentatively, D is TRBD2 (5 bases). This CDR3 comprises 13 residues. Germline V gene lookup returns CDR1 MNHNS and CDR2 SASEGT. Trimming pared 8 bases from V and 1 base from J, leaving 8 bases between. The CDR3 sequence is CASWERNTGELFF. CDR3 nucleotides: TGTGCCAGCTGGGAGCGGAACACCGGGGAGCTGTTTTTT.

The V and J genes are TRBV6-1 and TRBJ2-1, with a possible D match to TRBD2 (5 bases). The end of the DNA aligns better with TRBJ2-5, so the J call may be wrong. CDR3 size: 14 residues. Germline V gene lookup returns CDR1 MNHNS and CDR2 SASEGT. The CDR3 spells CASRRTGRVETQYF. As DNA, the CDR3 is TGTGCCAGCAGACGGACTGGACGAGTAGAGACCCAGTACTTC.

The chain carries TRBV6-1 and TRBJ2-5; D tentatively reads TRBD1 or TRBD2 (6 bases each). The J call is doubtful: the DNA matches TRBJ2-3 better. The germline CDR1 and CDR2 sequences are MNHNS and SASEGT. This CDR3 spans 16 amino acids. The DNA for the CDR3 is TGTGCCAGCAGGGATCTTGGGGGGCGTGACCAAGATACGCAGTATTTT. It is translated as CASRDLGGRDQDTQYF.

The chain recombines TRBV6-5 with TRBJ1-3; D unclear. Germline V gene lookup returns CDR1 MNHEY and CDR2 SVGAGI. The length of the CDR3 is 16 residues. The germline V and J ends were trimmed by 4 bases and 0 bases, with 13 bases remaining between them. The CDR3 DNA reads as TGTGCCAGCAGTTCCATCAGCATCCTCTCTGGAAACACCATATATTTT. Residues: CASSSISILSGNTIYF.

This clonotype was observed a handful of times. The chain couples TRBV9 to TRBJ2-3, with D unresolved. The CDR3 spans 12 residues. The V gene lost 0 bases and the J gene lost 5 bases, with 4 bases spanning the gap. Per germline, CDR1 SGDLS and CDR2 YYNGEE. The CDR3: CASSVDGDTQYF. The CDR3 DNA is TGTGCCAGCAGCGTAGATGGAGATACGCAGTATTTT.

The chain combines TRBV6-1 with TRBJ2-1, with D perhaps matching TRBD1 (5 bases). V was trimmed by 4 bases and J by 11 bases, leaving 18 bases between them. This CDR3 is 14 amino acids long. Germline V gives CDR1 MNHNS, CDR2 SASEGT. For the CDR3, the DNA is TGTGCCAGCAGTGGGCTGTGGGGCAAGAGCAAGCAGTTCTTC. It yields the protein CASSGLWGKSKQFF.

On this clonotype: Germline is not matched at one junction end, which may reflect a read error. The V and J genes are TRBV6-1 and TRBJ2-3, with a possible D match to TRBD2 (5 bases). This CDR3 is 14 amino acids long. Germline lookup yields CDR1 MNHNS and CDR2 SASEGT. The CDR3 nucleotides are TGTGCGGGCAGTACGAGCCGGAGCGGAGATACCCAGTATTTC. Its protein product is CAGSTSRSGDTQYF.

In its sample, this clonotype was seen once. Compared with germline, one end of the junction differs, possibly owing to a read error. CDR3 nucleotides: TGCGCCAGCAACCCGACAGTGAACACCGGGGAGCAGTTTTTT. Protein product: CASNPTVNTGEQFF. The rearrangement uses TRBV10-1 and TRBJ2-2; either TRBD1 or TRBD2 may supply D (5 bases each). CDR3 length equals 14 residues. Germline values: CDR1 WNHNN, CDR2 SYGVQD (reference sequence).

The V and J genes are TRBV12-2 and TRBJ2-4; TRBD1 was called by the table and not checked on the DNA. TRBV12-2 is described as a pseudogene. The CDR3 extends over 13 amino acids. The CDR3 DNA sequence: TGTGCAAGCGGGGGACAGCCAAAAAACATTCAGTACTTC. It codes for CASGGQPKNIQYF.

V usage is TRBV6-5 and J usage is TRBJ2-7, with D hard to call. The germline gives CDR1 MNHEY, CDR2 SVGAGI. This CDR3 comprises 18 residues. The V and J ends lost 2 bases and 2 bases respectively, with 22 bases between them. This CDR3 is CASSYRAPQVSGTYEQYF. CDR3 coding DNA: TGTGCCAGCAGTTACCGGGCACCCCAAGTCAGTGGAACCTACGAGCAGTACTTC.

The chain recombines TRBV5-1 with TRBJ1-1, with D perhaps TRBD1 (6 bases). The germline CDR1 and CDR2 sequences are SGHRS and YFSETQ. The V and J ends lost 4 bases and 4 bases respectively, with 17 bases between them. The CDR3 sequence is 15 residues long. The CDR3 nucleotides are TGCGCCAGCAGCCCCAAATTACAGGGAGGCACTGAAGCTTTCTTT. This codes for CASSPKLQGGTEAFF.

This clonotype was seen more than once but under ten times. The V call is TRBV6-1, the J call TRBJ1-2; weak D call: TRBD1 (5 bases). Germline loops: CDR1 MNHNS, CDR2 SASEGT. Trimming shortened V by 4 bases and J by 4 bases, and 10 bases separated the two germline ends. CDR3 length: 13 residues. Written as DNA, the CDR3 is TGTGCCAGCAGTGGGGGGTTTGGCTATGGCTACACCTTC. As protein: CASSGGFGYGYTF.

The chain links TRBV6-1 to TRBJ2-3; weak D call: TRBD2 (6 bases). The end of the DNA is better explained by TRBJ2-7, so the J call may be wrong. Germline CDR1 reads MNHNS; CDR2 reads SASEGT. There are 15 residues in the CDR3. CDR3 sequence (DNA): TGTGCCAGCAGTGAAGGGGGAGGTGGGGAAGAGACGCAGTACTTC. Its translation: CASSEGGGGEETQYF.

CDR3 sequence (DNA): TGTGCCAGCAGTCGGACAGGGTCCTATGGCTACACCTTC. Translated, it gives CASSRTGSYGYTF. V usage is TRBV7-2 and J usage is TRBJ1-2, with 8 bases aligning to TRBD1. The V gene's germline CDR1 is SGHTA and CDR2 FQGNSA. This CDR3 contains 13 residues. V trimming: 6 bases; J trimming: 4 bases; junction bases outside the gene matches: 4.

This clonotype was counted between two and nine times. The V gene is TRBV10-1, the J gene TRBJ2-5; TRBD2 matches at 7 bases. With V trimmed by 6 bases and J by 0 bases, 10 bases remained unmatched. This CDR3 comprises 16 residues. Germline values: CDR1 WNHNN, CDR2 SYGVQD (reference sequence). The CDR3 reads CASSSPNLADQETQYF. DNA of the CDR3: TGCGCCAGCAGCAGCCCAAATCTAGCGGACCAAGAGACCCAGTACTTC.

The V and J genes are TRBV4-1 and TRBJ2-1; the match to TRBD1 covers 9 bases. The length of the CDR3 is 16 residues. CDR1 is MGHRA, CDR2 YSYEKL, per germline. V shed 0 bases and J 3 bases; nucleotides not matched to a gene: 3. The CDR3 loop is CASSQDGDRDYNEQFF. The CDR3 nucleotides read TGCGCCAGCAGCCAAGATGGGGACAGGGACTACAATGAGCAGTTCTTC.

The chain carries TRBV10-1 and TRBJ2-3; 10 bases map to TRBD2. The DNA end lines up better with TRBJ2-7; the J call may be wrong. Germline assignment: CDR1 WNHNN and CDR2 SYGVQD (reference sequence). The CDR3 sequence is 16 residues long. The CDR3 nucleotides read TGCGCCAGCGGGGGGATAGCGGGAGGAGACCCAGATACGCAGTACTTC. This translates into CASGGIAGGDPDTQYF.

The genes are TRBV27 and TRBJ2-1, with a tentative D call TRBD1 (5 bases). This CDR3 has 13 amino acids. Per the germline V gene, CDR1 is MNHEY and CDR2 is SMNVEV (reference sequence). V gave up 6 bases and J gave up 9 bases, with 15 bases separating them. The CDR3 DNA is TGTGCCAGCAGCAAAATCCCAGGGTCTGAGCAGTTCTTC. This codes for CASSKIPGSEQFF.

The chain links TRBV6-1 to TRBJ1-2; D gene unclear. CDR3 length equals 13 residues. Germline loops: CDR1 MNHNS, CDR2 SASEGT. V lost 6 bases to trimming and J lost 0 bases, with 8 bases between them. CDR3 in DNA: TGTGCCAGCAGGGGCACCACTAACTATGGCTACACCTTC. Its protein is CASRGTTNYGYTF.

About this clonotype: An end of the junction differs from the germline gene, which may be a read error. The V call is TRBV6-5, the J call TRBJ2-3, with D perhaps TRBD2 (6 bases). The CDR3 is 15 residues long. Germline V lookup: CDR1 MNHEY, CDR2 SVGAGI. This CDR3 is CARGYGGGDPETQYF. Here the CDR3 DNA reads TGTGCCAGGGGTTACGGGGGAGGCGACCCAGAGACGCAGTACTTT.

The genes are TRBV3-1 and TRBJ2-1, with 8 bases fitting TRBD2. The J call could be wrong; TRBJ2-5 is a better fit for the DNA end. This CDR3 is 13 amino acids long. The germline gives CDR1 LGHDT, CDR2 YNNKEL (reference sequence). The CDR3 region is CASTGTRGETQYF. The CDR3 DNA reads TGTGCCAGCACCGGGACTAGGGGGGAGACCCAGTACTTC.

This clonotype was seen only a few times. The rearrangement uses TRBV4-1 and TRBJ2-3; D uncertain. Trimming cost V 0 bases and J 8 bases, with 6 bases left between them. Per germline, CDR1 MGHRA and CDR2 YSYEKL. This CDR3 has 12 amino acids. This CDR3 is CASSQDKRTQYF. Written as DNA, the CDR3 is TGCGCCAGCAGCCAAGATAAACGTACGCAGTATTTT.

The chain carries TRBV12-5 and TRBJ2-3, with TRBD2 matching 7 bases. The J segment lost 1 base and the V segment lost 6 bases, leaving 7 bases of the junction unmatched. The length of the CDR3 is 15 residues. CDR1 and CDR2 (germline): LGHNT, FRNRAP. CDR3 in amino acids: CASGKSGGGTDTQYF. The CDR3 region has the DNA TGTGCTAGTGGCAAAAGTGGGGGGGGCACAGATACGCAGTATTTT.

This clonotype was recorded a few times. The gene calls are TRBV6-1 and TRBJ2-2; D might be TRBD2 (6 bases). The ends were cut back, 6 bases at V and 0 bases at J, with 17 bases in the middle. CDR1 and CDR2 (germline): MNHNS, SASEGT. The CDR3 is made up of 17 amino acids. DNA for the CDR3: TGTGCCAGCAGGGACTACGACTCGTTCGCGAACACCGGGGAGCTGTTTTTT. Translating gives CASRDYDSFANTGELFF.

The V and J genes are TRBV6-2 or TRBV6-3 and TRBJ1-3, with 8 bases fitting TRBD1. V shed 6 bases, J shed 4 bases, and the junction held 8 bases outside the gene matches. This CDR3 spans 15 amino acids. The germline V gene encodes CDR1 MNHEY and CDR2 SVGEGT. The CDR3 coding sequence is TGTGCCAGCAGGGCCCAGGGGGCGCTGGGAAACACCATATATTTT. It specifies CASRAQGALGNTIYF.